The sequence of this T cell receptor (beta chain) was determined in a study of T-cell reconstitution after alpha-beta-depleted transplantation in children. The TCRbeta library incorporated unique molecular identifiers. TCRdb ran MiXCR on the PCR reads and lists one entry per CDR3 protein. This table has fewer than 120,000 distinct CDR3 sequences, under 13% appearing once. Losses at the gene ends were 4 bases for V and 3 bases for J; bases not matched to a gene: 11. CDR3 length: 17 residues. The germline V gene encodes CDR1 SEHNR and CDR2 FQNEAQ (reference sequence). This clonotype has ten or more counts.

The material was PBMCs from the stem cell graft donor, obtained from the stem cell graft. This clonotype was sampled from a human donor who donated a stem cell graft to a child with acute lymphoblastic leukemia. The chain joins TRBV7-9 to TRBJ1-5, with 8 bases that match TRBD1. The CDR3 nucleotides read TGTGCCAGCAGCTCCGGGGGAGGACAGGGCGACAATCAGCCCCAGCATTTT. Translating gives CASSSGGGQGDNQPQHF.